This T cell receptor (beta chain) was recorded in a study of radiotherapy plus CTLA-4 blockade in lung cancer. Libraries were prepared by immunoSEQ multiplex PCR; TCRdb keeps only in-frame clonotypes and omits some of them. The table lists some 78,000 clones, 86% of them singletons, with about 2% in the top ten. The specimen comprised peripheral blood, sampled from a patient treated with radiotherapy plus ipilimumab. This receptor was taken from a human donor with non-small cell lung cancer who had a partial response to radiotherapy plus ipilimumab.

The chain's CDR3 is CAIHRGQVTEAFF. In nucleotides, the CDR3 is TGTGCCATCCACAGGGGTCAGGTGACTGAAGCTTTCTTT. V usage is TRBV27 and J usage is TRBJ1-1; TRBD1 matches at 7 bases. From germline, CDR1 is MNHEY and CDR2 SMNVEV (reference sequence). V lost 10 bases, J lost 5 bases, and 10 bases stayed unmatched. The CDR3 sequence is 13 residues long.